This is a list of T cell receptor beta chains from one sample in a study of blood T cell repertoires in COVID-19. Data came from immunoSEQ multiplex PCR; TCRdb stores just in-frame clones and leaves some out. Counted here are approximately 94,000 clones, 80% to 95% occurring once; the ten biggest clones make up 3% to 4.5%. Input material: peripheral blood. These receptors all stem from a woman aged 45-65 years in a cohort sampled during active COVID-19. Each CDR3 is given with its conserved first and last residue. D genes are given only for firm matches. Some rows mark clone size as missing; the rest say once, few, many or name a class of expanded clone.

v_gene	d_gene	len	j_gene	abundance	CDR3nt	CDR3aa
TRBV28	TRBD1	15	TRBJ1-6	.	TGTGCCAGCAGCCGTTTGGACAGGGCGAATTCACCCCTCCACTTT	CASSRLDRANSPLHF
TRBV28	.	14	TRBJ2-7	.	TGTGCCAGCAGTTTGCTGGACGGGACCTACGAGCAGTACTTC	CASSLLDGTYEQYF
TRBV19	.	12	TRBJ2-3	.	TGTGCCAGCAGGGGAGATGCAGATACGCAGTATTTT	CASRGDADTQYF
TRBV16	TRBD2	18	TRBJ2-1	.	TGTGCCAGCAGCCTCGGACTAGCGGGGCTCCTTATGAACAATGAGCAGTTCTTC	CASSLGLAGLLMNNEQFF
TRBV28	.	11	TRBJ1-1	.	TGTGCCAGCAGTTTAGGCGGATGGGCTTTCTTT	CASSLGGWAFF
TRBV2	TRBD1	15	TRBJ1-5	.	TGTGCCAGTCTTCCGACAGGGGCTGGCAATCAGCCCCAGCATTTT	CASLPTGAGNQPQHF
TRBV2	.	14	TRBJ1-2	.	TGTGCCAGCATCGAGGGAGGGTTCCTGGATGGCTACACCTTC	CASIEGGFLDGYTF
TRBV3-1/TRBV3-2	.	14	TRBJ1-6	once	TGTGCCAGCAGCGTTCGGACAGATAATTCACCCCTCCACTTT	CASSVRTDNSPLHF
TRBV6-4	.	15	TRBJ2-3	.	TGTGCCAGCAGTGTTGGACTATCTAGCACAGATACGCAGTATTTT	CASSVGLSSTDTQYF
TRBV2	TRBD1	15	TRBJ2-3	.	TGTGCCAGCAGAATTGACAGGGGGCCCACAGATACGCAGTATTTT	CASRIDRGPTDTQYF
TRBV6-2/TRBV6-3	.	12	TRBJ1-5	.	TGTGCCAGCAGTTACGGCGGTCAGCCCCAGCATTTT	CASSYGGQPQHF
TRBV27	TRBD2	14	TRBJ2-1	once	TGTGCCAGCAGTTTTGCTAGCGGAAACAATGAGCAGTTCTTC	CASSFASGNNEQFF
TRBV10-1	TRBD1	13	TRBJ2-7	.	TGCGCCAGCAGTGACGGGACAGAGAACGAGCAGTACTTC	CASSDGTENEQYF
TRBV7-9	TRBD1	16	TRBJ1-5	.	TGTGCCAGCAGCTTAACGACAGGGAGCGGCAATCAGCCCCAGCATTTT	CASSLTTGSGNQPQHF
TRBV6-1	.	13	TRBJ1-5	few	TGTGCCAGCAGTGAAGGAGATTATCAGCCCCAGCATTTT	CASSEGDYQPQHF
TRBV30	TRBD1	15	TRBJ2-2	.	TGTGCCTGGAGTACACCGGGACAGGCTGTCGGGGAGCTGTTTTTT	CAWSTPGQAVGELFF
TRBV7-2	.	15	TRBJ1-2	.	TGTGCCAGCAGCTTAGTCGGGAGCGTGAACTATGGCTACACCTTC	CASSLVGSVNYGYTF
TRBV28	TRBD1	14	TRBJ1-5	.	TGTGCCAGCAGTTTGCGGCAGGGGGATCAGCCCCAGCATTTT	CASSLRQGDQPQHF
TRBV3-1/TRBV3-2	TRBD1	16	TRBJ1-5	.	TGTGCCAGCAGCCAAGACCCAAACAGGGGAGGCCAGCCCCAGCATTTT	CASSQDPNRGGQPQHF
TRBV6-1	.	15	TRBJ1-3	.	TGTGCCAGCAGTGAACACGGAGCCTCTGGAAACACCATATATTTT	CASSEHGASGNTIYF
TRBV19	TRBD1	13	TRBJ1-2	.	TGTGCCAGTAGTACCGGACAGGCCTCTGACCACACCTTC	CASSTGQASDHTF
TRBV2	.	15	TRBJ2-7	.	TGTGCGAGCAACGCAGGTTCTTTATTAGCCTACGAGCAGTACTTC	CASNAGSLLAYEQYF
TRBV11-2	TRBD1	14	TRBJ2-3	.	TGTGCCAGCCTAGGGACAGATAACACAGATACGCAGTATTTT	CASLGTDNTDTQYF
TRBV5-1	TRBD1	16	TRBJ2-6	.	TGCGCCAGCAGCCATAAACAGGGGCTGGGGGCCAACGTCCTGACTTTC	CASSHKQGLGANVLTF
TRBV12-5	.	15	TRBJ2-7	.	TGTGCTAGTGGTTCCAACAGGTTTGGTGAGTACGAGCAGTACTTC	CASGSNRFGEYEQYF
TRBV7-3	.	14	TRBJ1-1	once	TGTGCCAGCAGCTTAGGCAGGGGTAACACTGAAGCTTTCTTT	CASSLGRGNTEAFF
TRBV6-2/TRBV6-3	.	14	TRBJ1-1	.	TGTGCCAGCAGTTACGGGGTCGGAGGGTCTGAAGCTTTCTTT	CASSYGVGGSEAFF
TRBV11-3	.	15	TRBJ2-2	.	TGTGCCAGCAGCCCCGCAGGGGGGTTAAGCGGGGAGCTGTTTTTT	CASSPAGGLSGELFF
TRBV21-1	.	16	TRBJ2-7	.	TGTGCCAGCAGCAAAGAGGGACTAGCGGGGGGGTACGAGCAGTACTTC	CASSKEGLAGGYEQYF
TRBV5-4	TRBD2	16	TRBJ2-3	.	TGTGCCAGCAGCTATTTTGCGGGGGGGCCGTCAGATACGCAGTATTTT	CASSYFAGGPSDTQYF
TRBV19	TRBD2	17	TRBJ2-3	.	TGTGCCAGTAGTGTAGCGGGGGGGCTAGAGGCCACAGATACGCAGTATTTT	CASSVAGGLEATDTQYF
TRBV20-1	.	13	TRBJ2-5	.	TGCAGTGCTAGTATGGGGGCGTTTGAGACCCAGTACTTC	CSASMGAFETQYF
TRBV5-4	.	11	TRBJ2-7	.	TGTGCCAGCAGCCAATCCTACGAGCAGTACTTC	CASSQSYEQYF
TRBV2	.	15	TRBJ1-4	.	TGTGCCAGCTACACTCCACAGAGAACTAATGAAAAACTGTTTTTT	CASYTPQRTNEKLFF
TRBV28	.	12	TRBJ2-7	few	TGTGCCAGCAGTGCACAGAGATACGAGCAGTACTTC	CASSAQRYEQYF
TRBV13	TRBD2	16	TRBJ2-1	.	TGTGCCAGCAGCTTAGCGGCTAGCGGGAGGGGGAATGAGCAGTTCTTC	CASSLAASGRGNEQFF
TRBV4-1	.	18	TRBJ1-1	.	TGCGCCAGCAGCCAAGATGTGATCTTGGACAGCCGGAACACTGAAGCTTTCTTT	CASSQDVILDSRNTEAFF
TRBV9	.	14	TRBJ1-4	.	TGTGCCAGCAAAAGGGGAGGCCCTAATGAAAAACTGTTTTTT	CASKRGGPNEKLFF